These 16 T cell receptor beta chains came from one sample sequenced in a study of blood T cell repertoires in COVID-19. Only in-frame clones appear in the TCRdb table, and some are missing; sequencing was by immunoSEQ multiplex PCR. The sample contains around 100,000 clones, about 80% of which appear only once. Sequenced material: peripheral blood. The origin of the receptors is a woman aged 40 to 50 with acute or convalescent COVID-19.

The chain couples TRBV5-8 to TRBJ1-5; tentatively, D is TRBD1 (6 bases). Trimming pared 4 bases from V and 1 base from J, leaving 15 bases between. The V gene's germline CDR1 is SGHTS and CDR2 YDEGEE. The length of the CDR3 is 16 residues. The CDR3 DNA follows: TGTGCCAGCAGCCCGGGTACAGGGTCAAGCAATCAGCCCCAGCATTTT. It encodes CASSPGTGSSNQPQHF.

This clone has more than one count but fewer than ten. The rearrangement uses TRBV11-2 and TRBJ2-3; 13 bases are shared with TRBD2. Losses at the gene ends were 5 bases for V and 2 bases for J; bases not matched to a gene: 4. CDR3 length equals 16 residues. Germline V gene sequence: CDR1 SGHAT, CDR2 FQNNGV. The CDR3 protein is CASSRTSGSHTDTQYF. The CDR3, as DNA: TGTGCCAGCAGCCGGACTAGCGGGAGCCACACAGATACGCAGTATTTT.

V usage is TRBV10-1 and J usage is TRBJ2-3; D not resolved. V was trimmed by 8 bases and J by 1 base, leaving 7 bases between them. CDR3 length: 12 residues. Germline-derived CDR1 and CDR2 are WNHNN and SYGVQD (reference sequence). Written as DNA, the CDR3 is TGCGCCAGCTCAGTTGGCACAGATACGCAGTATTTT. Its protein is CASSVGTDTQYF.

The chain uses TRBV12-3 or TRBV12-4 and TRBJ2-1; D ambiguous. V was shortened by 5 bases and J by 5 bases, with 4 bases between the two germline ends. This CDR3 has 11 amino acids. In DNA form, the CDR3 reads TGTGCCAGCAGTCCCGACAATGAGCAGTTCTTC. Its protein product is CASSPDNEQFF.

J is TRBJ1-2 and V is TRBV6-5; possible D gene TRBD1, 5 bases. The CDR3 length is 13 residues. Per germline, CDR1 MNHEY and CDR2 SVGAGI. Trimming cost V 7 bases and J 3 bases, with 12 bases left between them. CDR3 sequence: CASTQGNYYGYTF. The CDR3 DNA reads TGTGCCAGCACCCAGGGAAATTACTATGGCTACACCTTC.

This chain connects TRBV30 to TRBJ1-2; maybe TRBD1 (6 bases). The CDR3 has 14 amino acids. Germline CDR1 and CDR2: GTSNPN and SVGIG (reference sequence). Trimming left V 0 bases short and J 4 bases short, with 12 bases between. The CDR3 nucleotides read TGTGCCTGGAGTGTACGGGGGGCAGGCTATGGCTACACCTTC. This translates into CAWSVRGAGYGYTF.

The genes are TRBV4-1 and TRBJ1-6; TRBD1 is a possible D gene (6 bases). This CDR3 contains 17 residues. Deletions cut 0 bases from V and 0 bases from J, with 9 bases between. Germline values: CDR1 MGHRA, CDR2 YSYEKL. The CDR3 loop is CASSQDTGSSYNSPLHF. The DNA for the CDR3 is TGCGCCAGCAGCCAAGATACAGGGAGCTCCTATAATTCACCCCTCCACTTT.

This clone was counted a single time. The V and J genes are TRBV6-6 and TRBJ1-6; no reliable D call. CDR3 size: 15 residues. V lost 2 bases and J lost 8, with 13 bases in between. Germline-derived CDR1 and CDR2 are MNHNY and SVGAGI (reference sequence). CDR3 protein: CASSYGQVGDSPLHF. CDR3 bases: TGTGCCAGCAGTTACGGGCAGGTCGGGGATTCACCCCTCCACTTT.

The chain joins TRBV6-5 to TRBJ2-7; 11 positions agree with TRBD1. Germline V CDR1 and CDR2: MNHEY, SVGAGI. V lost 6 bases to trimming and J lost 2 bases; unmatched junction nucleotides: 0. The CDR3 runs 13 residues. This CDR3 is CASRDRGPYEQYF. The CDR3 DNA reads TGTGCCAGCAGGGACAGGGGGCCCTACGAGCAGTACTTC.

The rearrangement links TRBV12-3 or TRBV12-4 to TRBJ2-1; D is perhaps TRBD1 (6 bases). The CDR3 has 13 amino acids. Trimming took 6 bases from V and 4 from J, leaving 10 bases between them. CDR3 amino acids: CASSRGHYNEQFF. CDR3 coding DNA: TGTGCCAGCAGCCGGGGACATTACAATGAGCAGTTCTTC.

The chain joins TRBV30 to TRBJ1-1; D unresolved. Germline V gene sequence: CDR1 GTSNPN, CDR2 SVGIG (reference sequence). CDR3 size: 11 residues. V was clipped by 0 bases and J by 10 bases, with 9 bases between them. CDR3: CAWSVPIGAFF. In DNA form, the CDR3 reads TGTGCCTGGAGTGTACCCATCGGAGCTTTCTTT.

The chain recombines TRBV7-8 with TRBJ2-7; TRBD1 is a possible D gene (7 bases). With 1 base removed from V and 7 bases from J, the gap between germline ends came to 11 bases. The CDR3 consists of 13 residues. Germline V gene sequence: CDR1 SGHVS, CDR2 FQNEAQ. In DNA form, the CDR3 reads TGTGCCAGCAGCTTAGAGGGGGCGGGAGAGCAGTACTTC. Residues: CASSLEGAGEQYF.

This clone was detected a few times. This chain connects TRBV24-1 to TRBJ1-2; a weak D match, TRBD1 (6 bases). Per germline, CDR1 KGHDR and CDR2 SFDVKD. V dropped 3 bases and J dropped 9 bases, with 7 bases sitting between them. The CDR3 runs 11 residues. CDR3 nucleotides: TGTGCCACCAGTGATAGGGGGAGCTACACCTTC. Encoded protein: CATSDRGSYTF.

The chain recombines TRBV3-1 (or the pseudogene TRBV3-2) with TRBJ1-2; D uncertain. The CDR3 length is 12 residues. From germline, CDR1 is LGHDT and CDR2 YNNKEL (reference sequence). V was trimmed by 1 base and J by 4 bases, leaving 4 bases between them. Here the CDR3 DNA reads TGTGCCAGCAGCCAAGCTACCTATGGCTACACCTTC. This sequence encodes CASSQATYGYTF.

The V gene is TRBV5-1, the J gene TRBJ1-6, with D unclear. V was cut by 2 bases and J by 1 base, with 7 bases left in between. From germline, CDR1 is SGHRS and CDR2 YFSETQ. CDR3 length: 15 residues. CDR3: CASSFEGSYNSPLHF. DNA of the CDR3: TGCGCCAGCAGCTTTGAGGGATCCTATAATTCACCCCTCCACTTT. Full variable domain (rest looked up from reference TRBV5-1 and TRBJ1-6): KAGVTQTPRYLIKTRGQQVTLSCSPISGHRSVSWYQQTPGQGLQFLFEYFSETQRNKGNFPGRFSGRQFSNSRSEMNVSTLELGDSALYLCASSFEGSYNSPLHFGNGTRLTVT.

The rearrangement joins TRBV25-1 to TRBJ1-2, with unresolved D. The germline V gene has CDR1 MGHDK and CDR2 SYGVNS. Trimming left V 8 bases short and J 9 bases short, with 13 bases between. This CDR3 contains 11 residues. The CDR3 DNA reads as TGTGCCAGCGGGCCCTTCGGGAGCTACACCTTC. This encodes CASGPFGSYTF.